This is a list of T cell receptor beta chains from one sample in a study of cytotoxic CD8 clonotypes in ibrutinib-treated CLL. Assay used: immunoSEQ multiplex PCR; TCRdb lists only in-frame clones, some missing. The table records more than 200,000 clones, 75% to 80% of them present only once. The material was PBMCs, obtained after 12 months of ibrutinib treatment. Receptor source: a human donor with chronic lymphocytic leukemia. Both conserved end residues are part of each CDR3. The D gene is left open where the match is weak. The size of a clone is reported for some rows only, either as once, few or many, or as a class for expanded clones.

j_gene	abundance	d_gene	v_gene	CDR3aa	CDR3nt
TRBJ2-4	-	-	TRBV10-2	CASTDGQGKNIQYF	TGCGCCAGCACCGACGGGCAGGGGAAAAACATTCAGTACTTC
TRBJ2-5	-	TRBD1	TRBV19	CASSIGDRGLETQYF	TGTGCCAGTAGTATAGGGGACAGGGGATTGGAGACCCAGTACTTC
TRBJ1-5	-	-	TRBV6-4	CASSWDVDQPQHF	TGTGCCAGCAGTTGGGATGTGGATCAGCCCCAGCATTTT
TRBJ2-2	-	TRBD2	TRBV19	CASYKTARGGTGELFF	TGTGCCAGTTATAAGACAGCCCGGGGGGGGACCGGGGAGCTGTTTTTT
TRBJ2-5	-	TRBD2	TRBV4-2	CASSQEGGGGETQYF	TGTGCCAGCAGCCAAGAGGGCGGGGGTGGCGAGACCCAGTACTTC
TRBJ2-3	-	-	TRBV30	CAWSVGGSTDTQYF	TGTGCCTGGAGTGTAGGCGGGAGCACAGATACGCAGTATTTT
TRBJ1-1	few	TRBD1	TRBV6-1	CASSEAGQAGTEAFF	TGTGCCAGCAGTGAAGCGGGACAGGCGGGGACTGAAGCTTTCTTT
TRBJ2-4	-	-	TRBV9	CASSVFADEGLAKNIQYF	TGTGCCAGCAGCGTATTCGCGGATGAGGGGTTAGCCAAAAACATTCAGTACTTC
TRBJ2-7	-	TRBD2	TRBV5-1	CASSLGRGVYEQYF	TGCGCCAGCAGCTTGGGACGGGGGGTCTACGAGCAGTACTTC
TRBJ2-1	once	TRBD2	TRBV30	CAWSSPGLAAGEQFF	TGTGCCTGGAGTTCGCCGGGACTAGCTGCGGGGGAGCAGTTCTTC
TRBJ1-2	-	-	TRBV6-5	CASGRTPIYGYTF	TGTGCCAGCGGTAGGACCCCGATCTATGGCTACACCTTC
TRBJ1-2	-	-	TRBV27	CASSLGGQSPSIYGYTF	TGTGCCAGCAGTTTAGGGGGCCAGAGCCCAAGTATCTATGGCTACACCTTC
TRBJ2-7	-	TRBD2	TRBV6-1	CASSGTSGGTGRYEQYF	TGTGCCAGCAGTGGGACTAGCGGGGGGACCGGCCGGTACGAGCAGTACTTC
TRBJ1-1	-	-	TRBV28	CASISKIMNTEAFF	TGTGCCAGCATCTCGAAGATCATGAACACTGAAGCTTTCTTT
TRBJ2-3	-	-	TRBV7-2	CASSLVGTDTQYF	TGTGCCAGCAGCCTAGTCGGCACAGATACGCAGTATTTT
TRBJ2-3	once	TRBD2	TRBV5-4	CASSLRLAGGLTDTQYF	TGTGCCAGCAGCTTGAGGCTAGCGGGGGGCCTCACAGATACGCAGTATTTT
TRBJ2-3	-	-	TRBV19	CASSTTALSTDTQYF	TGTGCCAGTAGTACCACAGCCCTGAGCACAGATACGCAGTATTTT
TRBJ2-7	-	-	TRBV18	CASSPQTREQYF	TGTGCCAGCTCACCGCAAACTCGCGAGCAGTACTTC
TRBJ2-1	-	TRBD2	TRBV5-4	CASSRLAGRGLGEQFF	TGTGCCAGCAGCCGACTAGCGGGGAGGGGGTTGGGTGAGCAGTTCTTC
TRBJ2-3	-	-	TRBV13	CASSFTERGGEGDTQYF	TGTGCCAGCAGCTTTACAGAGCGAGGGGGAGAAGGGGATACGCAGTATTTT
TRBJ1-5	few	-	TRBV4-1	CASSQDRLGSNQPQHF	TGCGCCAGCAGCCAAGATCGGCTAGGGAGCAATCAGCCCCAGCATTTT
TRBJ2-1	-	-	TRBV5-1	CASSLPLLGNEQFF	TGCGCCAGCAGCTTGCCCCTCCTCGGGAATGAGCAGTTCTTC
TRBJ2-5	few	-	TRBV28	CASSLSGETQYF	TGTGCCAGCAGTTTATCAGGGGAGACCCAGTACTTC
TRBJ1-2	-	-	TRBV19	CASTYGTDYYGYTF	TGTGCCAGTACCTACGGGACGGACTACTATGGCTACACCTTC
TRBJ1-1	-	-	TRBV5-1	CASSFLPGTLNTEAFF	TGCGCCAGCAGCTTTTTACCCGGGACCCTGAACACTGAAGCTTTCTTT
TRBJ1-1	-	TRBD1	TRBV5-1	CASSPGTGGGLTEAFF	TGCGCCAGCAGCCCGGGGACAGGCGGGGGCTTGACTGAAGCTTTCTTT
TRBJ2-7	-	TRBD2	TRBV7-2	CASSLARGLAGAVGLYF	TGTGCCAGCAGCTTAGCGAGGGGACTAGCGGGGGCCGTGGGTCTGTACTTC
TRBJ1-1	few	-	TRBV30	CAWSVPGKMAEAFF	TGTGCCTGGAGTGTACCAGGGAAGATGGCTGAAGCTTTCTTT
TRBJ2-1	-	TRBD2	TRBV10-3	CAISVDRTSGYNEQFF	TGTGCCATCAGTGTGGACCGGACTAGCGGGTACAATGAGCAGTTCTTC
TRBJ1-2	-	-	TRBV5-4	CASSLRGLGYGYTF	TGTGCCAGCAGCTTGCGAGGGTTGGGCTATGGCTACACCTTC
TRBJ1-5	-	-	TRBV6-1	CASRTGYSNQPQHF	TGTGCCAGCAGGACGGGCTATAGCAATCAGCCCCAGCATTTT
TRBJ2-6	-	-	TRBV30	CAWASGANVLTF	TGTGCCTGGGCATCTGGGGCCAACGTCCTGACTTTC
TRBJ2-7	-	-	TRBV11-2	CASSLSRQAGEQYF	TGTGCCAGCAGCTTATCTCGACAGGCAGGGGAGCAGTACTTC
TRBJ2-2	-	-	TRBV27	CASSLVTGELFF	TGTGCCAGCAGTTTGGTCACCGGGGAGCTGTTTTTT
TRBJ1-6	-	TRBD1	TRBV7-9	CASSHRGGQDYSPLHF	TGTGCCAGCAGCCATCGGGGCGGACAGGATTATTCACCCCTCCACTTT
TRBJ2-7	-	TRBD1	TRBV6-1	CASSARQGASYEQYF	TGTGCCAGCAGTGCCCGGCAGGGGGCTTCCTACGAGCAGTACTTC
TRBJ1-4	-	-	TRBV10-3	CAISVQGGEKLFF	TGTGCCATCAGTGTTCAGGGAGGGGAAAAACTGTTTTTT
TRBJ2-5	-	-	TRBV20-1	CSVPTLGAQYF	TGCAGTGTTCCCACCCTCGGGGCCCAGTACTTC
TRBJ2-1	-	-	TRBV27	CASSPPAARGGLGNEQFF	TGTGCCAGCAGCCCCCCGGCCGCTAGGGGGGGATTGGGTAATGAGCAGTTCTTC
TRBJ1-2	-	-	TRBV6-5	CASSYSYGNYGYTF	TGTGCCAGCAGTTACTCGTACGGCAATTATGGCTACACCTTC
TRBJ1-1	-	-	TRBV19	CASRDWDSLNTEAFF	TGTGCCAGTAGAGACTGGGACTCCTTGAACACTGAAGCTTTCTTT
TRBJ2-7	-	TRBD1	TRBV5-1	CASSLVYRGLYEQYF	TGCGCCAGCAGCTTGGTTTACAGGGGGCTCTACGAGCAGTACTTC
TRBJ2-7	-	TRBD1	TRBV6-5	CASSYSTGGYEQYF	TGTGCCAGCAGTTACTCGACAGGGGGCTACGAGCAGTACTTC
TRBJ2-5	-	-	TRBV7-8	CASSLSRETQYF	TGTGCCAGCAGCCTCTCGCGGGAGACCCAGTACTTC
TRBJ2-1	-	TRBD2	TRBV28	CASSLTGGRSDNEQFF	TGTGCCAGCAGTTTAACGGGAGGGCGATCGGACAATGAGCAGTTCTTC
TRBJ1-3	-	-	TRBV15	CATSFTLTINQTGSGNTIYF	TGTGCCACCAGCTTTACCCTGACCATCAACCAGACAGGCTCTGGAAACACCATATATTTT
TRBJ2-5	-	TRBD2	TRBV14	CASSQDLRTSGKPRGERTQYF	TGTGCCAGCAGCCAAGATCTCCGGACTAGCGGGAAACCCCGAGGAGAAAGGACCCAGTACTTC
TRBJ1-2	once	TRBD1	TRBV7-8	CASSSPTGPVYGYTF	TGTGCCAGCAGCTCACCGACAGGGCCTGTCTATGGCTACACCTTC
TRBJ1-5	-	TRBD1	TRBV9	CASNLRGTGDQPQHF	TGTGCCAGCAACCTAAGAGGGACAGGGGATCAGCCCCAGCATTTT
TRBJ2-5	few	-	TRBV7-3	CASSFQTQYF	TGTGCCAGCAGCTTCCAGACCCAGTACTTC
TRBJ1-1	-	-	TRBV14	CASSPTVNTEAFF	TGTGCCAGCAGCCCCACAGTGAACACTGAAGCTTTCTTT
TRBJ2-6	-	-	TRBV27	CASSFPGANVLTF	TGTGCCAGCAGTTTCCCTGGGGCCAACGTCCTGACTTTC
TRBJ1-2	-	TRBD1	TRBV28	CASSRQGTNYGYTF	TGTGCCAGCAGCCGACAGGGAACTAACTATGGCTACACCTTC
TRBJ2-1	-	TRBD2	TRBV19	CASSDLAGVHNEQFF	TGTGCCAGTAGCGACCTAGCGGGAGTCCACAATGAGCAGTTCTTC
TRBJ2-5	few	-	TRBV6-1	CASSAQGRETQYF	TGTGCCAGCAGTGCACAGGGACGGGAGACCCAGTACTTC
TRBJ1-5	-	-	TRBV10-3	CAISENRDQPQHF	TGTGCCATCAGTGAGAACAGGGACCAGCCCCAGCATTTT
TRBJ1-6	-	TRBD1	TRBV18	CASSPVQGDAYNSPLHF	TGTGCCAGCTCACCAGTACAGGGGGATGCCTATAATTCACCCCTCCACTTT
TRBJ2-7	-	TRBD1	TRBV6-6	CASSLSGTAYEQYF	TGTGCCAGCAGTCTATCCGGGACAGCCTACGAGCAGTACTTC
TRBJ2-5	-	-	TRBV7-6	CASSLGSQETQYF	TGTGCCAGCAGCTTAGGCAGCCAAGAGACCCAGTACTTC
TRBJ2-2	-	-	TRBV4-1	CASSQTDSLKSTGELFF	TGCGCCAGCAGCCAGACGGACAGCCTGAAGAGTACCGGGGAGCTGTTTTTT